These T cell receptor beta chains were read from a single sample in a study of CD8+ T cells in alopecia areata. Data came from immunoSEQ multiplex PCR; TCRdb stores just in-frame clones and leaves some out. The sample lists roughly 60,000 clones, 44% occurring once. The sample comprised NKG2D-low CD8+ T cells sorted from blood. All receptors derive from a human donor with alopecia areata. CDR3s include the opening cysteine and the closing phenylalanine or tryptophan. A D gene is named only where the DNA matches it firmly. Rows may omit the clone size; those that give it use once, few, many or a size class.

cdr3_nt | cdr3_aa | clone_size | v_call | d_call | j_call
TGTGCCAGCAGGGCGGCAGGGGAGGACGAGCAGTACTTC | CASRAAGEDEQYF | few | TRBV7-9 | . | TRBJ2-7
TGTGCCAGCAGCCTGAGACAGGGGGGAACCGGGGAGCTGTTTTTT | CASSLRQGGTGELFF | . | TRBV14 | TRBD1 | TRBJ2-2
TGTGCCAGCGGAGGGGACTTGGGGAGCTACACCTTC | CASGGDLGSYTF | . | TRBV5-4 | . | TRBJ1-2
TGTGCCAGCAGCATGTGGAGCAATGAGCAGTTCTTC | CASSMWSNEQFF | . | TRBV11-2 | . | TRBJ2-1
TGTGCCAGCACCCCAGGGGAAGCAGAGACCCAGTACTTC | CASTPGEAETQYF | few | TRBV28 | . | TRBJ2-5
TGCACCAGCGTTGATGCTAGCGCCCTACAGTTCTTC | CTSVDASALQFF | few | TRBV29-1 | . | TRBJ2-1
TGTGCCAGCAGCTTAGCTTACGGCACTGAAGCTTTCTTT | CASSLAYGTEAFF | few | TRBV7-9 | . | TRBJ1-1
TGCGCCAGCAGCCAAGGTACGACTTCCTACGAGCAGTACTTC | CASSQGTTSYEQYF | . | TRBV4-1 | . | TRBJ2-7
TGCAGCGTGGAATCCGGGACAGGGCTCTACGAGCAGTACTTC | CSVESGTGLYEQYF | few | TRBV29-1 | TRBD1 | TRBJ2-7
TGCAGCGCCGAAACGGGGCCCGCCTACAATGAGCAGTTCTTC | CSAETGPAYNEQFF | few | TRBV29-1 | . | TRBJ2-1
TGCGCCAGCAGCCAAGATCGCGGGGGCGAAGAGCAGTTCTTC | CASSQDRGGEEQFF | . | TRBV4-3 | . | TRBJ2-1
TGTGCCAGCAGTTTGGGGCAGGGTATCCCCGGGGAGCTGTTTTTT | CASSLGQGIPGELFF | once | TRBV27 | . | TRBJ2-2
TGTGCCATCAGTGCCCCAGGGAAAGAGACCCAGTACTTC | CAISAPGKETQYF | . | TRBV10-3 | . | TRBJ2-5
TGCAGCGTTGAAGATGGCAGGAGCGGCACCGGGGAGCTGTTTTTT | CSVEDGRSGTGELFF | . | TRBV29-1 | . | TRBJ2-2
TGCAGCGTGCGGACATCTCCGTCGGTAGACACCATATATTTT | CSVRTSPSVDTIYF | few | TRBV29-1 | . | TRBJ1-3
TGTGCCAGCAGCTTGGGGTGGGGAATCAATGAGCAGTTCTTC | CASSLGWGINEQFF | . | TRBV5-6 | . | TRBJ2-1
TGTGCCAGCTCACGAGGGGACATGAACACTGAAGCTTTCTTT | CASSRGDMNTEAFF | few | TRBV18 | . | TRBJ1-1
TGTGCCAGCAGTTACTCGCGGGGGGCCGGCACAGATACGCAGTATTTT | CASSYSRGAGTDTQYF | once | TRBV6-5 | TRBD2 | TRBJ2-3
TGCGCCAGCAGCCCCATGACAGCTAACACCGGGGAGCTGTTTTTT | CASSPMTANTGELFF | few | TRBV4-3 | . | TRBJ2-2
TGTGCCAGCAGCTTAACCCCGGCAAATCAGCCCCAGCATTTT | CASSLTPANQPQHF | . | TRBV7-9 | . | TRBJ1-5
TGTGCCGGCGGAGACAGGGAGGACACCGGGGAGCTGTTTTTT | CAGGDREDTGELFF | . | TRBV9 | . | TRBJ2-2
TGCAGCGAGAGACAGGGAATGCCTGAAGCTTTCTTT | CSERQGMPEAFF | few | TRBV29-1 | TRBD1 | TRBJ1-1
TGTGCCAGTAGTACCCGGACAGGGAGCAATCAGCCCCAGCATTTT | CASSTRTGSNQPQHF | . | TRBV7-2 | TRBD1 | TRBJ1-5
TGTGCCAGCAGCGTTAGCGGGAGGGGAGATACGCAGTATTTT | CASSVSGRGDTQYF | . | TRBV9 | TRBD2 | TRBJ2-3
TGTGCCAGCAGCTTATTTTCGACGGCAGGGGGATCCTACGAGCAGTACTTC | CASSLFSTAGGSYEQYF | . | TRBV7-2 | TRBD1 | TRBJ2-7
TGTGCCAGCGGCTTCTACGAGCAGTACTTC | CASGFYEQYF | . | TRBV5-6 | . | TRBJ2-7
TGTGCCAGCAGCTTGGTTGGACTAGCGGGAGATGCCTACGAGCAGTACTTC | CASSLVGLAGDAYEQYF | . | TRBV5-6 | TRBD2 | TRBJ2-7
TGCGCCAGCAGCCAAGATCCGACAGGCTCCTACGAGCAGTACTTC | CASSQDPTGSYEQYF | few | TRBV4-1 | . | TRBJ2-7
TGTGCCAGCAGCGGGTGGGAGGACGACGAGCAGTACTTC | CASSGWEDDEQYF | . | TRBV5-4 | . | TRBJ2-7
TGCAGCGTTCGACCCGCCGGCGGAGGCTACACCTTC | CSVRPAGGGYTF | . | TRBV29-1 | . | TRBJ1-2
TGTGCCTGGAAGGACAGATCCTACAATGAGCAGTTCTTC | CAWKDRSYNEQFF | . | TRBV30 | . | TRBJ2-1
TGTGCCAGCAGCGCTGACAGGGAGTTGAATCAGCCCCAGCATTTT | CASSADRELNQPQHF | few | TRBV25-1 | TRBD1 | TRBJ1-5
TGTGCCAGCAGCCAGGGTGCTTTGGGGAACACTGAAGCTTTCTTT | CASSQGALGNTEAFF | . | TRBV11-2 | . | TRBJ1-1
TGTGCCAGCACCGCAATGGGACAGCCCGGGGAGCTGTTTTTT | CASTAMGQPGELFF | few | TRBV14 | TRBD1 | TRBJ2-2
TGCGCCAGCAGCCAATGGGGACTAGCGGGAGTCAATGAGCAGTTCTTC | CASSQWGLAGVNEQFF | . | TRBV4-3 | TRBD2 | TRBJ2-1
TGTGCCAGTAGTATAGGAACAAGGGGGGCCAACGTCCTGACTTTC | CASSIGTRGANVLTF | . | TRBV19 | . | TRBJ2-6
TGTGCCAGCAGCTTCCCGGGGGCCGGGGAGACCCAGTACTTC | CASSFPGAGETQYF | . | TRBV5-5 | . | TRBJ2-5
TGCGCCATCCACAATCAAGCCAGGGGCAATCAGCCCCAGCATTTT | CAIHNQARGNQPQHF | few | TRBV23-1 | . | TRBJ1-5
TGTGCCAGCAGCCGCCCAGATCGGACCGGGGAGCTGTTTTTT | CASSRPDRTGELFF | . | TRBV7-9 | . | TRBJ2-2
TGCAGCGTTGAATGGCTAGCGGGGTTCTCCTACGAGCAGTACTTC | CSVEWLAGFSYEQYF | few | TRBV29-1 | TRBD2 | TRBJ2-7
TGTGCCAGCAGCTTAGAGGGGACTCGCAGTGAAAAACTGTTTTTT | CASSLEGTRSEKLFF | . | TRBV7-6 | . | TRBJ1-4
TGCAGCGTCATGGGTGGTTGGCCGGTTGGCTACACCTTC | CSVMGGWPVGYTF | . | TRBV29-1 | . | TRBJ1-2